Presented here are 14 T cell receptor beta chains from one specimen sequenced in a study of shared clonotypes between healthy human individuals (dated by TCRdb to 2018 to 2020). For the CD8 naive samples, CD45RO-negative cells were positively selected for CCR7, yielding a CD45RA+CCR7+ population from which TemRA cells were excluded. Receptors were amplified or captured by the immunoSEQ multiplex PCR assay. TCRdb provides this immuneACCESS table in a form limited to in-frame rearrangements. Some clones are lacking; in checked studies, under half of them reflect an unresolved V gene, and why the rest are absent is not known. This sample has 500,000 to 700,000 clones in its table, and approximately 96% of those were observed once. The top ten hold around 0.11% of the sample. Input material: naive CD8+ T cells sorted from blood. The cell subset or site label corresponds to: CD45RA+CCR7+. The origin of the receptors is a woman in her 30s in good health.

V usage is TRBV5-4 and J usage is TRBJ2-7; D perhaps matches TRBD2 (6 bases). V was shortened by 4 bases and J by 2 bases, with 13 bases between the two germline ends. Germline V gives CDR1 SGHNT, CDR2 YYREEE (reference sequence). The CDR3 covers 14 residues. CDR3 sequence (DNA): TGTGCCAGCAGCGCGACCGGAGGGCCCTACGAGCAGTACTTC. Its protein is CASSATGGPYEQYF.

CDR3: CATSKTSGSSYEQYF. The CDR3 DNA sequence: TGTGCCACCAGTAAAACTAGCGGAAGCTCCTACGAGCAGTACTTC. V and J are TRBV15 and TRBJ2-7; 8 bases match TRBD2. After removal of 6 bases from V and 0 bases from J, the junction contained 7 bases not matched to a gene. The CDR3 length is 15 residues. Per the germline V gene, CDR1 is LNHNV and CDR2 is YYDKDF (reference sequence).

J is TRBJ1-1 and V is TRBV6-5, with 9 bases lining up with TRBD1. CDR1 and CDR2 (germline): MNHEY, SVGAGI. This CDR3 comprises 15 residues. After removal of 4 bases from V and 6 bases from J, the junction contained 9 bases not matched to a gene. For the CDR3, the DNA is TGTGCCAGCAGTTTATTGACCGGGACAGGGTCTGAAGCTTTCTTT. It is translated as CASSLLTGTGSEAFF.

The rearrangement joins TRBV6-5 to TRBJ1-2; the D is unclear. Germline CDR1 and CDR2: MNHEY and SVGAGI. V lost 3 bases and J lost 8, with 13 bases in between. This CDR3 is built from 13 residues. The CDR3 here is CASSYQPGEGYTF. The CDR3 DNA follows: TGTGCCAGCAGTTATCAACCTGGCGAGGGCTACACCTTC.

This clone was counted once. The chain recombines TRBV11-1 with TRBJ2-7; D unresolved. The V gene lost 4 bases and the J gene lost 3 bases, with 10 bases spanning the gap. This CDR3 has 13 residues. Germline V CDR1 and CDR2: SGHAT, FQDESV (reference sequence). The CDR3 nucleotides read TGTGCCAGCAGCTCCGACACCCGCTACGAGCAGTACTTC. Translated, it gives CASSSDTRYEQYF.

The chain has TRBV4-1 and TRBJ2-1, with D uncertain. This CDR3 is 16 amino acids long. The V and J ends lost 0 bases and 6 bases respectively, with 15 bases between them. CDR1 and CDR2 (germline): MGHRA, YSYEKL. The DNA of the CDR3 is TGCGCCAGCAGCCAAGAAGGCAGTGCCCCTGTCAATGAGCAGTTCTTC. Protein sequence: CASSQEGSAPVNEQFF.

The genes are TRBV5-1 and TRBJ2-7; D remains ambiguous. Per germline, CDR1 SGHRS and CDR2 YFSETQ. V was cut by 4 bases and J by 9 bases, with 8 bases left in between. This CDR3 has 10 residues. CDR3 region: CASSPLGQYF. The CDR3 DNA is TGCGCCAGCAGCCCTCTAGGGCAGTACTTC.

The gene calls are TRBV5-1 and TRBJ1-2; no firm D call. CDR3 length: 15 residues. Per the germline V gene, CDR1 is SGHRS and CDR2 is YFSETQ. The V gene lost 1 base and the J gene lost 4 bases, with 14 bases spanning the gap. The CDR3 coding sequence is TGCGCCAGCAGCTTGAGTTTTACCAGGCGCTATGGCTACACCTTC. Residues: CASSLSFTRRYGYTF.

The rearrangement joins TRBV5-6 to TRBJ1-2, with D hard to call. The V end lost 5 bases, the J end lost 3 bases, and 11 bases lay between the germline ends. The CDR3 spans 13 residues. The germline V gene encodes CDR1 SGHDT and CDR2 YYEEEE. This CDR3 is CASRPQDDYGYTF. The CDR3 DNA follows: TGTGCCAGCAGACCCCAGGATGACTATGGCTACACCTTC.

The CDR3 DNA sequence: TGTGCCAGCAGCCCGCGACAGGGGACCCAAGAGACCCAGTACTTC. The encoded protein is CASSPRQGTQETQYF. This rearrangement joins TRBV5-6 to TRBJ2-5, with TRBD1 matching 8 bases. CDR3 length: 15 amino acids. Germline V CDR1 and CDR2: SGHDT, YYEEEE. V lost 4 bases and J lost 1; bases outside the gene matches: 6.

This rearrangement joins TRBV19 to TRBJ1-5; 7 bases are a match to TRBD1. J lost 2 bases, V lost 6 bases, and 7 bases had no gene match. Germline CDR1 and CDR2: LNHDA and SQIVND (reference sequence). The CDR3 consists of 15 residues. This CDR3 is CASRAGGYGNQPQHF. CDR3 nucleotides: TGTGCCAGTAGAGCAGGGGGGTATGGCAATCAGCCCCAGCATTTT.

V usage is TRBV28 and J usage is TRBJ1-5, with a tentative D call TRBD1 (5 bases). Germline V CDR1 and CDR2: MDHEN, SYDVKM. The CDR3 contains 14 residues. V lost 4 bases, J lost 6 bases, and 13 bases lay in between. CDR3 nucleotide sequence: TGTGCCAGCAGTTCCGGGGGGTTGCTTCAGCCCCAGCATTTT. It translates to CASSSGGLLQPQHF. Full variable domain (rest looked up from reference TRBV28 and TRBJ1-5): DVKVTQSSRYLVKRTGEKVFLECVQDMDHENMFWYRQDPGLGLRLIYFSYDVKMKEKGDIPEGYSVSREKKERFSLILESASTNQTSMYLCASSSGGLLQPQHFGDGTRLSIL.

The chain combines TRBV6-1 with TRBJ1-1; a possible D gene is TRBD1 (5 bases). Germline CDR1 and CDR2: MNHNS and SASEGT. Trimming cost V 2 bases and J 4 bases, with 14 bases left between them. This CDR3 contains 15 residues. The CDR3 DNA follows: TGTGCCAGCAGTGAAAGTTGGGGCGGAAGCACTGAAGCTTTCTTT. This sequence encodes CASSESWGGSTEAFF.

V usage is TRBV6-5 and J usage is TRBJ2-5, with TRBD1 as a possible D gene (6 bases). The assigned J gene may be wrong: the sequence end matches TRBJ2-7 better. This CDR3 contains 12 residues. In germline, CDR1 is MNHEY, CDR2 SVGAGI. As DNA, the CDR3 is TGTGCCAGCGGGGGCGTCTCCTACGAGCAGTACTTC. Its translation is CASGGVSYEQYF.